This is a list of T cell receptor beta chains from one sample in a study of blood T cell repertoires in COVID-19. Here immunoSEQ multiplex PCR was the method, and the copy in TCRdb shows in-frame clones only, minus some. The sample lists about 410,000 clones, around 92% seen once, with less than 2% in the top ten. Sample: PBMCs or T cells enriched from blood (not recorded which). The receptors shown here come from a woman in her thirties who had recovered from COVID-19. CDR3s leave out the opening cysteine and the closing phenylalanine or tryptophan. The D gene is left open where the match is weak.

j_call	d_call	v_call	cdr3_aa
TRBJ1-2	.	TRBV28	ASSPQGAYGYT
TRBJ2-5	.	TRBV27	ASSLLTEETQY
TRBJ2-5	TRBD2	TRBV7-8	ASSGRTSGSIETQY
TRBJ2-7	.	TRBV10-3	AISDTGADEQY
TRBJ2-1	TRBD2	TRBV3-1/TRBV3-2	ASSPRTSGGARSYNEQF
TRBJ1-5	TRBD1	TRBV2	ASSGYRGSQPQH
TRBJ1-2	TRBD1	TRBV18	ASSPTTGGRGGYT
TRBJ2-2	TRBD2	TRBV30	AWSPGLRTGELF
TRBJ2-2	TRBD2	TRBV19	ASSLSPSGGYSGELF
TRBJ1-3	.	TRBV30	AWTRTAGIY
TRBJ2-2	TRBD1	TRBV19	ASRAGQENTGELF
TRBJ1-2	TRBD1	TRBV30	AWSVQGVYGYT
TRBJ1-1	TRBD1	TRBV10-3	AISRQGDTEAF
TRBJ2-7	TRBD2	TRBV27	ASSLGTSAGYEQY
TRBJ2-7	.	TRBV10-3	AISEGVGYEQY
TRBJ1-2	.	TRBV7-3	ASSLGGASNYGYT